The next 13 T cell receptor beta chains were all read from a single sample in a study of response to subunit inactivated influenza vaccine. One entry per CDR3 protein, called by TCRdb with MiXCR from the RT-PCR reads. This table holds under 950,000 distinct CDR3 sequences, 20% to 25% found once. Sequences were derived from PBMCs from blood, sampled 4 to 6 days after vaccination. The receptor set was obtained from a man aged 50 to 60 who received an inactivated influenza vaccine.

Many counts were recorded for this clonotype. V and J are TRBV12-3 or TRBV12-4 and TRBJ2-1; 13 nucleotides match TRBD2. The length of the CDR3 is 15 residues. V trimming: 4 bases; J trimming: 4 bases; junction bases outside the gene matches: 1. CDR3 nucleotide sequence: TGTGCCAGCAGTTGGACTAGCGGGGGATACAATGAGCAGTTCTTC. Its protein product is CASSWTSGGYNEQFF.

This sequence joins TRBV9 and TRBJ2-1; 8 bases match TRBD2. Germline V gene sequence: CDR1 SGDLS, CDR2 YYNGEE. The CDR3 loop spans 12 amino acids. With V trimmed by 10 bases and J by 9 bases, 9 bases remained unmatched. The CDR3 spells CASGPGGAEQFF. The CDR3, as DNA: TGTGCCTCCGGACCGGGGGGGGCTGAGCAGTTCTTC.

The rearrangement joins TRBV20-1 to TRBJ2-3; TRBD1 aligns across 9 bases. Germline V gene lookup returns CDR1 DFQATT and CDR2 SNEGSKA (reference sequence). With 3 bases clipped from V and 3 bases from J, the junction kept 7 bases outside the gene matches. The CDR3 consists of 15 residues. In DNA form, the CDR3 reads TGCAGTGCTAGGGCCGGGACAGGGCGTACAGATACGCAGTATTTT. Its protein is CSARAGTGRTDTQYF.

This clonotype turned up a few times. The chain combines TRBV10-3 with TRBJ1-5; no clear D. The V gene's germline CDR1 is ENHRY and CDR2 SYGVKD. The CDR3 spans 15 residues. V shed 1 base and J shed 0 bases, with 7 bases lying between them. The CDR3 bases are TGTGCCATCAGTGAGTTTGAGGGTAGCAATCAGCCCCAGCATTTT. Translating gives CAISEFEGSNQPQHF.

The gene calls are TRBV30 and TRBJ2-6; a weak D match, TRBD1 (6 bases). V shed 2 bases and J shed 2 bases, with 10 bases lying between them. CDR1 GTSNPN and CDR2 SVGIG come from the germline V gene (reference sequence). The CDR3 is 15 residues long. This CDR3 reads CAWSTQGAGANVLTF. The CDR3 DNA is TGTGCCTGGAGTACACAGGGAGCTGGGGCCAACGTCCTGACTTTC.

This chain connects TRBV11-2 to TRBJ1-1; unclear D gene. Trimming removed 7 bases from V and 6 bases from J, with 15 bases in between. This CDR3 has 13 amino acids. The V gene's germline CDR1 is SGHAT and CDR2 FQNNGV. Here the CDR3 reads CASTLGKAAEAFF. CDR3 in DNA: TGTGCCAGCACCCTCGGTAAAGCCGCTGAAGCTTTCTTT.

This clonotype was counted a few times. The V and J genes are TRBV7-9 and TRBJ2-3; 11 bases are shared with TRBD2. V gave up 6 bases and J gave up 1 base; unmatched junction bases: 3. Germline lookup yields CDR1 SEHNR and CDR2 FQNEAQ (reference sequence). CDR3 size: 15 residues. CDR3 loop: CASRTGLAGTDTQYF. The CDR3 nucleotides read TGTGCCAGCAGGACGGGACTAGCGGGCACAGATACGCAGTATTTT.

This clonotype was observed a handful of times. The genes are TRBV7-9 and TRBJ1-1; perhaps TRBD1 as D (5 bases). The germline V gene encodes CDR1 SEHNR and CDR2 FQNEAQ (reference sequence). The CDR3 runs to 14 residues. Trimming stripped 2 bases from V and 2 bases from J, with 9 bases between. As DNA, the CDR3 is TGTGCCAGCAGCTTATTCGGGGGAAACACTGAAGCTTTCTTT. This sequence encodes CASSLFGGNTEAFF.

This clonotype has more than one count but fewer than ten. The V call is TRBV6-1, the J call TRBJ2-3; TRBD2 matches at 14 bases. J gave up 6 bases and V 8 bases, and 13 bases lay outside the gene matches. The CDR3 has 17 amino acids. CDR1 is MNHNS, CDR2 SASEGT, per germline. The CDR3 loop reads CASEGLAGGAASDTQYF. The CDR3 DNA is TGTGCCAGCGAAGGACTAGCGGGGGGTGCCGCGTCGGATACGCAGTATTTT.

This clonotype was recorded a few times. The gene calls are TRBV12-3 or TRBV12-4 and TRBJ1-2, with D maybe TRBD1 (6 bases). This CDR3 is built from 14 residues. The V gene lost 7 bases and the J gene lost 3 bases, with 15 bases spanning the gap. The CDR3 bases are TGTGCCAGCACCCCACGGGGGCGGGACTATGGCTACACCTTC. Translating gives CASTPRGRDYGYTF.

This chain joins TRBV12-3 or TRBV12-4 and TRBJ2-2; 7 positions match TRBD1. This CDR3 has 17 amino acids. The ends lost 2 bases at V and 4 bases at J; junction bases unmatched: 10. The CDR3 loop is CASSLYLGGAGTGELFF. The CDR3 bases are TGTGCCAGCAGTTTATACTTAGGGGGCGCGGGCACCGGGGAGCTGTTTTTT.

CDR3 nucleotides: TGTGCCAGCAGCTTATTTGGCGACAGGGCCTACGAGCAGTACTTC. This translates into CASSLFGDRAYEQYF. The V call is TRBV7-9, the J call TRBJ2-7; 7 bases map to TRBD1. CDR1 SEHNR and CDR2 FQNEAQ come from the germline V gene (reference sequence). This CDR3 contains 15 residues. V dropped 2 bases and J dropped 2; count of bases not matched to a gene: 6.

The chain is built from TRBV10-2 and TRBJ2-1; no firm D call. The CDR3 consists of 13 residues. CDR1 and CDR2 from the germline V gene are WSHSY and SAAADI. Deletions cut 3 bases from V and 8 bases from J, with 11 bases between. In DNA, the CDR3 is TGCGCCAGCAGTGATTCTTCTTTGGATGAGCAGTTCTTC. Translated, it gives CASSDSSLDEQFF.